The rows below give T cell receptor beta chains drawn from one sample of a study of T cell repertoires in cytomegalovirus infection. Their recognized antigens are unknown. TCRdb processed the reads anew with MiXCR; each CDR3 protein has one entry. The sample records 680,000 or so distinct CDR3 sequences, around a third being singletons. This specimen consisted of cultured PBMCs, obtained from culture after CMV antigen stimulation. The source is a human donor in good health (CMV status not recorded). Some clones in this sample may be carry-over from other donors' samples. CDR3s include the opening cysteine and the closing phenylalanine or tryptophan. D genes are given only for firm matches. Not every row has a clone size; where given, it reads once, few, many or a size class.

D	length	size	V	J	CDR3	DNA
TRBD2	15	few	TRBV20-1	TRBJ2-5	CSARDLAGGPETQYF	TGCAGTGCTAGAGATTTGGCGGGGGGGCCGGAGACCCAGTACTTC
NA	16	NA	TRBV7-9	TRBJ1-4	CASNPGTVATNEKLFF	TGTGCCAGCAACCCTGGGACCGTCGCAACTAATGAAAAACTGTTTTTT
NA	15	NA	TRBV4-1	TRBJ2-6	CASSQVPSGANVLTF	TGCGCCAGCAGCCAAGTCCCCTCTGGGGCCAACGTCCTGACTTTC
NA	15	NA	TRBV4-2	TRBJ1-6	CASSQEGQGNSPLHF	TGTGCCAGCAGCCAAGAAGGGCAGGGGAATTCACCCCTCCACTTT
NA	14	NA	TRBV6-1	TRBJ2-1	CASSGFFAGIGQFF	TGTGCCAGCAGTGGATTTTTCGCGGGTATCGGGCAGTTCTTC
NA	14	few	TRBV7-2	TRBJ2-5	CASSSRQLQETQYF	TGTGCCAGCAGCTCCAGGCAGCTACAAGAGACCCAGTACTTC
TRBD2	17	many	TRBV7-2	TRBJ2-1	CASSSRAGGSSYNEQFF	TGTGCCAGCAGCTCTCGTGCGGGGGGGAGCTCCTACAATGAGCAGTTCTTC
NA	17	many	TRBV4-1	TRBJ1-1	CASRSGTGAIINTEAFF	TGCGCCAGCAGATCGGGGACGGGAGCCATCATCAACACTGAAGCTTTCTTT
TRBD1	16	NA	TRBV7-8	TRBJ1-5	CASSERTGGYNQPQHF	TGTGCCAGCAGCGAACGGACAGGGGGTTACAATCAGCCCCAGCATTTT
NA	15	few	TRBV7-9	TRBJ2-1	CASSFSGALHNEQFF	TGTGCCAGCAGCTTTAGTGGGGCCCTTCACAATGAGCAGTTCTTC
TRBD1	16	NA	TRBV2	TRBJ1-4	CASGGFDGRGDEKLFF	TGTGCCAGCGGGGGATTCGATGGCAGGGGGGACGAAAAACTGTTTTTT
TRBD2	14	NA	TRBV11-2	TRBJ2-5	CASSRGGDRETQYF	TGTGCCAGCAGCCGTGGGGGGGATCGTGAGACCCAGTACTTC
TRBD2	14	few	TRBV7-2	TRBJ2-3	CATAGGGSADTQYF	TGTGCCACCGCCGGGGGGGGCTCTGCAGATACGCAGTATTTT
NA	12	once	TRBV5-3	TRBJ2-3	CASSLGGFTQYF	TGTGCCAGCAGCTTGGGGGGATTTACGCAGTATTTT
TRBD1	14	NA	TRBV12-3/TRBV12-4	TRBJ1-1	CASSPQGAHTEAFF	TGTGCCAGCAGTCCTCAGGGGGCGCACACTGAAGCTTTCTTT
NA	16	few	TRBV6-5	TRBJ2-7	CASSYSPREAGAGQYF	TGTGCCAGCAGTTACTCCCCTCGGGAAGCAGGAGCGGGGCAGTACTTC
NA	16	NA	TRBV23-1	TRBJ1-1	CASSPFWSDTNGEAFF	TGCGCCAGCAGCCCATTCTGGAGCGACACGAACGGTGAAGCTTTCTTT
NA	14	NA	TRBV6-5	TRBJ2-3	CASSYLGFTDTQYF	TGTGCCAGCAGTTATTTAGGATTCACAGATACGCAGTATTTT
NA	11	NA	TRBV7-4	TRBJ1-1	CGAGRNTEAFF	TGCGGAGCCGGGCGGAACACTGAAGCTTTCTTT
NA	12	NA	TRBV6-2/TRBV6-3	TRBJ1-2	CASSYVRGGYTF	TGTGCCAGCAGTTACGTCAGGGGCGGCTACACCTTC
TRBD1	18	NA	TRBV7-8	TRBJ2-7	CASSTSFRARGTSYEQYF	TGTGCCAGCAGCACGTCCTTCCGGGCCAGGGGGACCTCCTACGAGCAGTACTTC
NA	15	NA	TRBV7-6	TRBJ2-7	CASSFQRGQTYEQYF	TGTGCCAGCAGCTTCCAGCGGGGACAGACTTACGAGCAGTACTTC
TRBD2	15	NA	TRBV12-3/TRBV12-4	TRBJ2-3	CASSPGVGGVNTQYF	TGTGCCAGCAGCCCCGGGGTGGGGGGGGTAAATACGCAGTATTTT
NA	15	few	TRBV19	TRBJ1-5	CASSLRGGWNQPQHF	TGTGCCAGTAGTCTGCGGGGAGGCTGGAATCAGCCCCAGCATTTT
NA	16	few	TRBV10-3	TRBJ2-1	CAISGRRYRLDNEQFF	TGTGCCATCAGTGGGCGGCGATATAGGCTTGACAATGAGCAGTTCTTC
NA	15	few	TRBV7-8	TRBJ2-5	CASSPPGGRGETQYF	TGTGCCAGCAGCCCCCCCGGGGGGCGAGGCGAGACCCAGTACTTC
TRBD1	15	few	TRBV20-1	TRBJ1-2	CSAGIGRTGAYGYTF	TGCAGTGCTGGCATAGGTAGAACAGGGGCCTATGGCTACACCTTC
NA	15	NA	TRBV4-3	TRBJ1-1	CASSPQSRVGTEAFF	TGCGCCAGCAGTCCCCAGTCCCGGGTGGGGACTGAAGCTTTCTTT
TRBD2	16	NA	TRBV27	TRBJ2-1	CASSALGGGTYNEQFF	TGTGCCAGCAGTGCCCTCGGGGGGGGGACCTACAATGAGCAGTTCTTC
TRBD2	17	few	TRBV7-2	TRBJ2-1	CASSSLGSGSTYNEQFF	TGTGCCAGCAGCTCCCTAGGGAGCGGGAGTACCTACAATGAGCAGTTCTTC
TRBD1	17	few	TRBV7-9	TRBJ2-5	CASSPKALQGALETQYF	TGTGCCAGCAGCCCTAAGGCCTTGCAGGGGGCGTTGGAGACCCAGTACTTC
NA	15	NA	TRBV7-9	TRBJ1-2	CASSVLDGGFYGYTF	TGTGCCAGCAGCGTCCTGGACGGAGGTTTCTATGGCTACACCTTC
NA	14	NA	TRBV2	TRBJ2-4	CATSLDSYKNIQYF	TGTGCCACATCTCTGGACAGCTACAAAAACATTCAGTACTTC